The 8 T cell receptor beta chains listed next were all sequenced from one sample in a study of cytomegalovirus exposure and HLA in healthy donors. Both 60 Vbeta primers and 13 Jbeta primers went into the PCR. Generated by immunoSEQ multiplex PCR, the TCRdb table keeps only in-frame clones and is missing some. In all, the sample yields approximately 210,000 clones. What was sequenced was PBMCs. These receptors were obtained from a woman aged 25 to 45 in good health and CMV-seropositive.

This chain connects TRBV28 to TRBJ1-4; D ambiguous. V lost 3 bases and J 1 base, leaving 9 bases between the germline ends. The CDR3 consists of 15 residues. CDR1 is MDHEN and CDR2 is SYDVKM in the germline V gene. The DNA of the CDR3 is TGTGCCAGCAGTTTCACCCGAGGAACTAATGAAAAACTGTTTTTT. Translated: CASSFTRGTNEKLFF.

This chain joins TRBV28 and TRBJ1-2, with a tentative D call TRBD1 (5 bases). The CDR3 consists of 15 residues. Per the germline V gene, CDR1 is MDHEN and CDR2 is SYDVKM. Trimming took off 7 bases at V and 5 bases at J, with 20 bases between the two ends. The DNA of the CDR3 is TGTGCCAGCAACCCGCCCGGAGGGGTGGGGTATGGCTACACCTTC. Translated: CASNPPGGVGYGYTF.

J is TRBJ2-4 and V is TRBV18; the match to TRBD2 covers 11 bases. There are 17 residues in the CDR3. The V segment lost 1 base and the J segment 9 bases; nucleotides outside the gene matches: 11. Germline V lookup: CDR1 KGHSH, CDR2 LQKENI. The CDR3 loop is CASSPQGLAGDGGIQYF. The CDR3 bases are TGTGCCAGCTCACCACAAGGACTAGCGGGCGACGGGGGCATTCAGTACTTC.

The chain joins TRBV4-1 to TRBJ1-5, with 10 nucleotides matching TRBD1. This CDR3 region has 17 residues. CDR1 is MGHRA and CDR2 is YSYEKL in the germline V gene. V shed 0 bases, J shed 5 bases, and the junction held 7 bases outside the gene matches. The CDR3 reads CASSQDPDRGDDQPQHF. CDR3 DNA sequence: TGCGCCAGCAGCCAAGATCCGGACAGGGGGGACGATCAGCCCCAGCATTTT.

The V gene is TRBV7-2, the J gene TRBJ2-7, with 7 bases aligning to TRBD2. Germline assignment: CDR1 SGHTA and CDR2 FQGNSA. CDR3 length: 16 amino acids. J lost 4 bases, V lost 1 base, and 10 bases had no gene match. The CDR3 nucleotides read TGTGCCAGCAGCTTAGGAATCTCGGGAGCGGGATACGAGCAGTACTTC. Encoded protein: CASSLGISGAGYEQYF.

The chain's CDR3 is CASSLTSGQIKETQYF. In DNA, the CDR3 is TGTGCCAGCAGCTTGACTAGCGGCCAAATTAAAGAGACCCAGTACTTC. The rearrangement uses TRBV7-9 and TRBJ2-5; 9 nucleotides match TRBD2. CDR1 is SEHNR and CDR2 is FQNEAQ in the germline V gene (reference sequence). The trim removed 3 bases at V and 3 bases at J, leaving 8 bases unmatched. The CDR3 contains 16 residues.

The chain is built from TRBV2 and TRBJ2-3; D not certain. Germline lookup yields CDR1 SNHLY and CDR2 FYNNEI. The V end was cut by 7 bases, the J end by 1 base, with 12 bases between. The CDR3 consists of 14 residues. The DNA of the CDR3 is TGTGCCAGCACTAAAATCGAGGGCACAGATACGCAGTATTTT. This translates into CASTKIEGTDTQYF.

The J gene is TRBJ2-3, the V gene TRBV14, with 7 bases matching TRBD2. V lost 0 bases to trimming and J lost 4 bases; unmatched junction nucleotides: 7. Germline CDR1 is SGHDN and CDR2 is FVKESK. The CDR3 is made up of 16 amino acids. CDR3 region: CASSQDRRGRADTQYF. The CDR3 DNA reads TGTGCCAGCAGCCAAGATCGGCGGGGGAGGGCAGATACGCAGTATTTT.